The next 23 T cell receptor beta chains were all read from a single sample in a study of OX40 agonist ivuxolimab in advanced cancers. This table comes from immunoSEQ multiplex PCR, and its TCRdb copy is limited to in-frame clones, with some not included. Of about 82,000 clones in the sample, 80% to 90% were seen once. Sample: CD4+ or CD8+ T cells sorted from blood, taken in a trial of the OX40 agonist ivuxolimab. The receptors originated from an adult with an advanced solid tumor such as melanoma, head and neck, liver or kidney cancer.

The J gene is TRBJ1-2, the V gene TRBV28, with a tentative D call TRBD1 (6 bases). From germline, CDR1 is MDHEN and CDR2 SYDVKM. V lost 4 bases, J lost 7 bases, and 10 bases lay in between. The CDR3 spans 12 residues. CDR3 DNA sequence: TGTGCCAGCAGTTCAGGGGTAGGTGGCTACACCTTC. Amino acid sequence: CASSSGVGGYTF.

The chain employs TRBV5-5 and TRBJ1-3; no firm D call. CDR1 and CDR2 from the germline V gene are SGHKS and YYEKEE (reference sequence). V lost 2 bases and J lost 0, with 6 bases in between. The CDR3 extends over 14 amino acids. The DNA for the CDR3 is TGTGCCAGCAGCTTTTTTGACTCTGGAAACACCATATATTTT. It is translated as CASSFFDSGNTIYF.

This chain joins TRBV2 and TRBJ1-5; D unresolved. This CDR3 has 14 residues. CDR1 SNHLY and CDR2 FYNNEI come from the germline V gene. V was cut by 3 bases and J by 2 bases, with 8 bases left in between. This chain's CDR3 is CASSEGPGNQPQHF. CDR3 nucleotide sequence: TGTGCCAGCAGTGAGGGCCCCGGCAATCAGCCCCAGCATTTT.

The chain has TRBV4-1 and TRBJ2-7; the match to TRBD2 covers 11 bases. The CDR3 consists of 16 residues. V shed 4 bases, J shed 1 base, and the junction held 6 bases outside the gene matches. The germline gives CDR1 MGHRA, CDR2 YSYEKL. The CDR3 nucleotides are TGCGCCAGCAGCCGATCGGGACTAGCGGAATCCTACGAGCAGTACTTC. It yields the protein CASSRSGLAESYEQYF.

This chain links TRBV10-2 with TRBJ1-1; possible D gene TRBD1, 5 bases. The germline gives CDR1 WSHSY, CDR2 SAAADI. This CDR3 has 13 amino acids. Trimming removed 0 bases at V and 6 bases at J, with 8 bases between. The CDR3 DNA sequence: TGCGCCAGCAGTGAGTCTCGGGGGGCTGAAGCTTTCTTT. The encoded protein is CASSESRGAEAFF.

This chain connects TRBV21-1 to TRBJ2-7; the D call in the table, TRBD1, was not verified against the DNA. TRBV21-1 is a recognized pseudogene. The CDR3 has 15 amino acids. CDR3 amino acids: CASSLRDRHILCQYF. In DNA form, the CDR3 reads TGTGCCAGCAGCCTACGGGACAGGCACATCCTCTGTCAGTACTTC.

The V and J genes are TRBV15 and TRBJ2-5; D is perhaps TRBD1 or TRBD2 (5 bases each). The CDR3 has 12 amino acids. Trimming left V 1 base short and J 6 bases short, with 6 bases between. Germline V gene sequence: CDR1 LNHNV, CDR2 YYDKDF (reference sequence). This CDR3 reads CATSRGDQTQYF. CDR3 sequence (DNA): TGTGCCACCAGCAGAGGGGACCAGACCCAGTACTTC.

The V gene is TRBV14, the J gene TRBJ1-4; D ambiguous. Germline CDR1 and CDR2: SGHDN and FVKESK. The CDR3 totals 14 residues. The V gene lost 0 bases and the J gene lost 5 bases, with 7 bases spanning the gap. CDR3 region: CASSQDRLNEKLFF. In DNA, the CDR3 is TGTGCCAGCAGCCAAGATCGTCTCAATGAAAAACTGTTTTTT.

This sequence joins TRBV6-1 and TRBJ2-3; D ambiguous. V was cut by 0 bases and J by 3 bases, with 10 bases left in between. CDR1 MNHNS and CDR2 SASEGT come from the germline V gene. CDR3 size: 15 residues. The CDR3 nucleotides read TGTGCCAGCAGTGAAGCCAACTCCCAAACAGATACGCAGTATTTT. It is translated as CASSEANSQTDTQYF.

This chain's CDR3 is CASSQGAGYEQYF. CDR3 bases: TGTGCCAGCAGCCAAGGTGCGGGCTACGAGCAGTACTTC. The chain recombines TRBV4-2 with TRBJ2-7; D is perhaps TRBD2 (5 bases). The CDR3 runs to 13 residues. The V end lost 1 base, the J end lost 3 bases, and 7 bases lay between the germline ends. Germline CDR1 LGHNA, CDR2 YNFKEQ.

The V call is TRBV19, the J call TRBJ1-5; 7 bases line up with TRBD1. Germline values: CDR1 LNHDA, CDR2 SQIVND (reference sequence). V lost 3 bases, J lost 4 bases, and 6 bases stayed unmatched. CDR3 length: 15 amino acids. CDR3 protein: CASSIETGQNQPQHF. The CDR3 nucleotides are TGTGCCAGTAGTATCGAGACAGGGCAAAATCAGCCCCAGCATTTT.

In DNA form, the CDR3 reads TGTGCCAGCAGCTTAATGGCGGGAGCCTACAATGAGCAGTTCTTC. It yields the protein CASSLMAGAYNEQFF. This sequence joins TRBV7-3 and TRBJ2-1; the match to TRBD2 covers 7 bases. Trimming cost V 1 base and J 2 bases; bases outside gene matches: 2. CDR3 size: 15 residues. Germline CDR1 and CDR2: SGHTA and FQGTGA. Drawing the rest from reference TRBV7-3 and TRBJ2-1, the complete variable domain is GAGVSQTPSNKVTEKGKYVELRCDPISGHTALYWYRQSLGQGPEFLIYFQGTGAADDSGLPNDRFFAVRPEGSVSTLKIQRTERGDSAVYLCASSLMAGAYNEQFFGPGTRLTVL.

This chain uses TRBV5-4 with TRBJ1-1; 7 nucleotides agree with TRBD1. The CDR3 totals 15 residues. CDR1 is SGHNT, CDR2 YYREEE, per germline (reference sequence). Unmatched junction bases numbered 10, after V lost 4 bases and J lost 4 bases. Here the CDR3 reads CASSPVNRDSTEAFF. DNA for the CDR3: TGTGCCAGCAGCCCTGTCAACCGGGACAGCACTGAAGCTTTCTTT.

This sequence joins TRBV7-8 and TRBJ2-1; possible D gene TRBD2, 6 bases. V gave up 4 bases and J gave up 0 bases, with 25 bases separating them. From germline, CDR1 is SGHVS and CDR2 FQNEAQ. The CDR3 runs to 20 residues. CDR3 coding DNA: TGTGCCAGCAGCTCGGAGCGGGTCCATGTTCGGGCAGGCTCCTACAATGAGCAGTTCTTC. It is translated as CASSSERVHVRAGSYNEQFF.

The V gene is TRBV30, the J gene TRBJ2-3; D gene ambiguous. CDR3 length: 15 amino acids. V was pared by 0 bases and J by 0 bases, with 10 bases between. Germline values: CDR1 GTSNPN, CDR2 SVGIG (reference sequence). The chain's CDR3 is CAWSVERFSTDTQYF. In DNA, the CDR3 is TGTGCCTGGAGTGTAGAGAGATTTAGCACAGATACGCAGTATTTT.

This chain joins TRBV11-2 and TRBJ2-2; D is unresolved. The CDR3 loop spans 14 amino acids. The germline V gene has CDR1 SGHAT and CDR2 FQNNGV. The V end was cut by 2 bases, the J end by 3 bases, with 7 bases between. The CDR3 loop is CASSLFGDTGELFF. For the CDR3, the DNA is TGTGCCAGCAGCTTATTTGGGGACACCGGGGAGCTGTTTTTT.

The chain's CDR3 is CAWTREPSGNTIYF. The CDR3 nucleotides read TGTGCCTGGACGAGGGAGCCCTCTGGAAACACCATATATTTT. The rearrangement joins TRBV30 to TRBJ1-3; no firm D call. CDR3 length equals 14 residues. Deletions cut 4 bases from V and 0 bases from J, with 10 bases between. Germline V gives CDR1 GTSNPN, CDR2 SVGIG (reference sequence).

The V call is TRBV5-6, the J call TRBJ1-2; 7 bases line up with TRBD1. Germline V gene data show CDR1 as SGHDT and CDR2 as YYEEEE. The ends lost 6 bases at V and 7 bases at J; junction bases unmatched: 9. The CDR3 runs to 13 residues. In DNA, the CDR3 is TGTGCCAGCACCACGACAGGGTATTCTGGCTACACCTTC. Its translation is CASTTTGYSGYTF.

This chain connects TRBV19 to TRBJ1-3; 8 nucleotides line up with TRBD1. Looked up from germline, CDR1 is LNHDA and CDR2 is SQIVND (reference sequence). The CDR3 runs to 16 residues. With V trimmed by 4 bases and J by 2 bases, 7 bases remained unmatched. CDR3 region: CASSNQQGVAGNTIYF. The CDR3, as DNA: TGTGCCAGTAGTAACCAACAGGGGGTTGCTGGAAACACCATATATTTT.

This clone was observed a handful of times. J is TRBJ2-4 and V is TRBV7-2; a weak D match, TRBD2 (6 bases). Trimming pared 8 bases from V and 7 bases from J, leaving 15 bases between. Germline lookup yields CDR1 SGHTA and CDR2 FQGNSA. The CDR3 consists of 13 residues. The CDR3 loop is CASGDAGRNIQYF. The CDR3 nucleotides are TGTGCCAGCGGGGACGCGGGGAGGAACATTCAGTACTTC.

The chain couples TRBV9 to TRBJ2-5; D tentatively reads TRBD1 or TRBD2 (7 bases each). Germline CDR1 SGDLS, CDR2 YYNGEE. Trimming left V 4 bases short and J 5 bases short, with 21 bases between. CDR3 length: 16 residues. CDR3 sequence (DNA): TGTGCCAGCAGCCCCCAGGGGGGGGACCCCACGGAGACCCAGTACTTC. It codes for CASSPQGGDPTETQYF.

This clone was seen a single time. This chain uses TRBV4-3 with TRBJ2-2, with D unclear. V was shortened by 0 bases and J by 6 bases, with 11 bases between the two germline ends. Germline lookup yields CDR1 LGHNA and CDR2 YSLEER. The CDR3 is made up of 15 amino acids. The CDR3: CASSQDVLRAGELFF. The CDR3 coding sequence is TGCGCCAGCAGCCAAGATGTGCTTAGGGCCGGGGAGCTGTTTTTT.

The rearrangement links TRBV5-1 to TRBJ1-2; maybe TRBD1 (6 bases). The V and J ends lost 3 bases and 2 bases respectively, with 11 bases between them. The CDR3 is 14 residues long. Germline V CDR1 and CDR2: SGHRS, YFSETQ. Here the CDR3 DNA reads TGCGCCAGCAGCTCCTCCGGGACAAACTATGGCTACACCTTC. It encodes CASSSSGTNYGYTF.